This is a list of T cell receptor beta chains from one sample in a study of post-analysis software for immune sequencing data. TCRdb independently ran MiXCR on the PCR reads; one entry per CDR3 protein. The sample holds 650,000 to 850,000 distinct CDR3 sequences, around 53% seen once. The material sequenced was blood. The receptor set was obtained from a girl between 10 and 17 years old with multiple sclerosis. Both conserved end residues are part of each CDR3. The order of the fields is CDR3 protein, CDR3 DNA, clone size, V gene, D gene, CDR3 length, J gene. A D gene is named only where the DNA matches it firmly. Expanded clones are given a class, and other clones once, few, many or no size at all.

CDR3aa: CASSLFGLAGEKTQYF
CDR3nt: TGTGCCAGCAGCTTATTCGGACTAGCGGGAGAGAAGACCCAGTACTTC
abundance: .
v_gene: TRBV11-2
d_gene: TRBD2
len: 16
j_gene: TRBJ2-5

CDR3aa: CASSLSLAELYEQYF
CDR3nt: TGTGCCAGCAGTTTATCTCTAGCGGAGCTCTACGAGCAGTACTTC
abundance: few
v_gene: TRBV12-3/TRBV12-4
d_gene: TRBD2
len: 15
j_gene: TRBJ2-7

CDR3aa: CASWRDRSPLHF
CDR3nt: TGTGCCAGTTGGAGGGACCGGTCACCCCTCCACTTT
abundance: .
v_gene: TRBV12-3/TRBV12-4
d_gene: .
len: 12
j_gene: TRBJ1-6

CDR3aa: CAISEPSTGRVDTQYF
CDR3nt: TGTGCCATCAGTGAGCCCTCGACTGGGAGGGTAGATACGCAGTATTTT
abundance: .
v_gene: TRBV10-3
d_gene: TRBD2
len: 16
j_gene: TRBJ2-3

CDR3aa: CASSLAGLPSYEQYF
CDR3nt: TGCGCCAGCAGCCTAGCGGGACTCCCGTCCTACGAGCAGTACTTC
abundance: few
v_gene: TRBV4-1
d_gene: TRBD2
len: 15
j_gene: TRBJ2-7

CDR3aa: CASSLVASGYYEQYF
CDR3nt: TGTGCCAGCAGCTTAGTCGCTTCCGGGTACTACGAGCAGTACTTC
abundance: .
v_gene: TRBV7-8
d_gene: .
len: 15
j_gene: TRBJ2-7

CDR3aa: CATSANPRQGNSPLHF
CDR3nt: TGTGCCACCAGCGCCAATCCCCGGCAGGGGAATTCACCCCTCCACTTT
abundance: .
v_gene: TRBV15
d_gene: .
len: 16
j_gene: TRBJ1-6

CDR3aa: CSVEGRASYEQYF
CDR3nt: TGCAGCGTTGAAGGCAGGGCGTCCTACGAGCAGTACTTC
abundance: .
v_gene: TRBV29-1
d_gene: .
len: 13
j_gene: TRBJ2-7

CDR3aa: CASSLGTVASYEQYF
CDR3nt: TGTGCCAGCAGCTTAGGGACAGTAGCTTCCTACGAGCAGTACTTC
abundance: .
v_gene: TRBV7-8
d_gene: .
len: 15
j_gene: TRBJ2-7

CDR3aa: CASSPGNRGYGYTF
CDR3nt: TGTGCCAGCTCACCAGGAAACAGGGGATATGGCTACACCTTC
abundance: .
v_gene: TRBV18
d_gene: TRBD1
len: 14
j_gene: TRBJ1-2

CDR3aa: CASSVGLIPGETQFF
CDR3nt: TGTGCCAGCAGTGTCGGACTGATCCCTGGGGAGACCCAGTTCTTC
abundance: .
v_gene: TRBV6-1
d_gene: .
len: 15
j_gene: TRBJ2-1

CDR3aa: CSVAYVGTSGDNEQFF
CDR3nt: TGCAGCGTTGCATACGTCGGGACTAGCGGCGACAATGAGCAGTTCTTC
abundance: .
v_gene: TRBV29-1
d_gene: TRBD2
len: 16
j_gene: TRBJ2-1

CDR3aa: CASSGGLSYNEQFF
CDR3nt: TGCGCCAGCAGCGGGGGGCTGTCCTACAATGAGCAGTTCTTC
abundance: few
v_gene: TRBV5-1
d_gene: .
len: 14
j_gene: TRBJ2-1

CDR3aa: CASSLGVRGADYEQYF
CDR3nt: TGTGCCAGCAGCTTAGGAGTGCGGGGGGCGGACTACGAGCAGTACTTC
abundance: .
v_gene: TRBV7-2
d_gene: TRBD2
len: 16
j_gene: TRBJ2-7

CDR3aa: CASRAPGQGRYEQYF
CDR3nt: TGTGCCAGCAGAGCCCCGGGACAGGGGCGCTACGAGCAGTACTTC
abundance: few
v_gene: TRBV6-5
d_gene: TRBD1
len: 15
j_gene: TRBJ2-7

CDR3aa: CSATDTSGRRAYEQYF
CDR3nt: TGCAGCGCCACGGACACTAGCGGGAGAAGGGCCTACGAGCAGTACTTC
abundance: .
v_gene: TRBV29-1
d_gene: TRBD2
len: 16
j_gene: TRBJ2-7

CDR3aa: CASSFGQGMGVQYF
CDR3nt: TGTGCCAGCAGTTTCGGGCAGGGAATGGGAGTGCAGTACTTC
abundance: .
v_gene: TRBV12-3/TRBV12-4
d_gene: .
len: 14
j_gene: TRBJ2-5